These 26 T cell receptor beta chains share one sample of origin, sequenced in a study of CD8+ T cells in alopecia areata. cDNA reverse transcribed from extracted RNA served as the sequencing template. Assay: immunoSEQ multiplex PCR; the TCRdb copy retains only in-frame clones and omits some. The sample lists more than 200,000 clones; just over 65% were seen once. Treatment reported: oral pan-JAK inhibitor, 5-10 mg twice daily. The sample in question was CD4+ T cells sorted from blood, obtained at approximately week 45, from a patient treated with tofacitinib. The receptors derive from a human donor with alopecia areata.

Written as DNA, the CDR3 is TGTGCCTCCCGGACAGGGCCTAGCACAGATACGCAGTATTTT. It is translated as CASRTGPSTDTQYF. The chain joins TRBV30 to TRBJ2-3, with 8 positions matching TRBD1. The junction had 6 bases not matched to a gene; V was cut back by 7 bases and J by 0 bases. From germline, CDR1 is GTSNPN and CDR2 SVGIG (reference sequence). This CDR3 is built from 14 residues.

This chain links TRBV29-1 with TRBJ2-7; D is undetermined. CDR1 is SQVTM, CDR2 ANQGSEA, per germline. This CDR3 contains 15 residues. The germline V and J ends were trimmed by 4 bases and 0 bases, with 16 bases remaining between them. CDR3 loop: CSVAPRQVSSYEQYF. The CDR3 DNA reads TGCAGCGTTGCCCCCCGGCAGGTGAGCTCCTACGAGCAGTACTTC.

The chain combines TRBV30 with TRBJ1-2, with D possibly matching TRBD1 (5 bases). The V end was cut by 0 bases, the J end by 5 bases, with 22 bases between. This CDR3 has 17 residues. Germline CDR1 and CDR2: GTSNPN and SVGIG (reference sequence). The CDR3 DNA sequence: TGTGCCTGGAGTGTAGGGGTCCAGAGGGGCTTACGTTATGGCTACACCTTC. Protein: CAWSVGVQRGLRYGYTF.

The chain is built from TRBV2 and TRBJ2-3; weak D call: TRBD2 (5 bases). CDR1 is SNHLY and CDR2 is FYNNEI in the germline V gene. V lost 4 bases and J 2 bases, leaving 13 bases between the germline ends. The CDR3 contains 15 residues. The CDR3 DNA reads TGTGCCAGCAGTGCCCAGGCGAGGGTCACAGATACGCAGTATTTT. Protein: CASSAQARVTDTQYF.

V is TRBV29-1 and J is TRBJ2-1; D uncertain. The germline V and J ends were trimmed by 3 bases and 2 bases, with 5 bases remaining between them. Germline CDR1 is SQVTM and CDR2 is ANQGSEA. The CDR3 sequence is 12 residues long. CDR3 DNA sequence: TGCAGCGTTGAGCTAGCCTACAATGAGCAGTTCTTC. It specifies CSVELAYNEQFF.

The V and J genes are TRBV29-1 and TRBJ2-7, with D possibly being TRBD1 or TRBD2 (5 bases each). Germline V gene data show CDR1 as SQVTM and CDR2 as ANQGSEA. V dropped 2 bases and J dropped 7 bases, with 18 bases sitting between them. The CDR3 consists of 14 residues. CDR3 sequence (DNA): TGCAGCGTTGAAAAGGCGGGCAGGGTGAGAGAGCAGTACTTC. Amino acids: CSVEKAGRVREQYF.

With respect to this clone: The same CDR3 also results from other DNA sequences found in this sample. The rearrangement uses TRBV5-1 and TRBJ1-1, with no clear D. The CDR3 runs 14 residues. Germline V gives CDR1 SGHRS, CDR2 YFSETQ. The ends were cut back, 3 bases at V and 1 base at J, with 10 bases in the middle. The CDR3 region is CASSSSGGNTEAFF. CDR3 in DNA: TGCGCCAGCAGCTCCTCGGGAGGGAACACTGAAGCTTTCTTT.

This clone was counted a few times. The chain couples TRBV7-9 to TRBJ1-5; 7 nucleotides agree with TRBD1. Germline loops: CDR1 SEHNR, CDR2 FQNEAQ (reference sequence). This CDR3 region has 15 residues. Trimming at V came to 2 bases and at J to 6 bases, leaving 7 bases not matched to a gene. CDR3 sequence reads: CASSLSGQGGQPQHF. DNA for the CDR3: TGTGCCAGCAGCTTATCGGGTCAGGGGGGTCAGCCCCAGCATTTT. Full variable domain (missing parts from reference TRBV7-9 and TRBJ1-5): DTGVSQNPRHKITKRGQNVTFRCDPISEHNRLYWYRQTLGQGPEFLTYFQNEAQLEKSRLLSDRFSAERPKGSFSTLEIQRTEQGDSAMYLCASSLSGQGGQPQHFGDGTRLSIL.

The chain employs TRBV6-5 and TRBJ1-2; 10 bases are a match to TRBD1. CDR3 size: 15 residues. The V gene end was trimmed by 6 bases and the J gene end by 2 bases; junction bases not matched to a gene: 6. Looked up from germline, CDR1 is MNHEY and CDR2 is SVGAGI. The CDR3: CASRQTTGGNYGYTF. The DNA for the CDR3 is TGTGCCAGCAGACAGACGACAGGGGGCAACTATGGCTACACCTTC.

In its sample, this clone was seen many times. The V gene is TRBV30, the J gene TRBJ1-2; D possibly corresponds to TRBD1 (5 bases). CDR1 and CDR2 (germline): GTSNPN, SVGIG (reference sequence). With 1 base removed from V and 3 bases from J, the gap between germline ends came to 9 bases. The CDR3 consists of 13 residues. The CDR3 here is CAWSEGVYYGYTF. CDR3 nucleotide sequence: TGTGCCTGGAGTGAAGGGGTTTACTATGGCTACACCTTC. Looking up the rest from reference TRBV30 and TRBJ1-2 gives the full variable domain: SQTIHQWPATLVQPVGSPLSLECTVEGTSNPNLYWYRQAAGRGLQLLFYSVGIGQISSEVPQNLSASRPQDRQFILSSKKLLLSDSGFYLCAWSEGVYYGYTFGSGTRLTVV.

V and J are TRBV29-1 and TRBJ1-1; D remains unclear. CDR1 is SQVTM and CDR2 is ANQGSEA in the germline V gene. This CDR3 region has 11 residues. V lost 3 bases, J lost 1 base, and 3 bases lay in between. The CDR3 protein is CSVDRNTEAFF. The CDR3, as DNA: TGCAGCGTTGACAGGAACACTGAAGCTTTCTTT.

This clone has just a few counts. The J gene is TRBJ2-2, the V gene TRBV4-2; D is uncertain. Trimming removed 1 base from V and 0 bases from J, with 3 bases in between. CDR1 and CDR2 (germline): LGHNA, YNFKEQ. The CDR3 is made up of 14 amino acids. CDR3 nucleotide sequence: TGTGCCAGCAGCCAAGGTCCGAACACCGGGGAGCTGTTTTTT. Protein product: CASSQGPNTGELFF.

This clone has only one observation. The chain couples TRBV7-3 to TRBJ2-3; D is uncertain. The CDR3 sequence is 15 residues long. Germline V gene data show CDR1 as SGHTA and CDR2 as FQGTGA. Between the trimmed V and J ends, which lost 2 bases and 0 bases, there was a span of 9 bases. The CDR3, as DNA: TGTGCCAGCAGCTTAGTCGCCTCTAGCACAGATACGCAGTATTTT. This translates into CASSLVASSTDTQYF.

The V gene is TRBV5-1, the J gene TRBJ2-3, with TRBD1 matching 7 bases. CDR1 is SGHRS, CDR2 YFSETQ, per germline. Losses at the gene ends were 4 bases for V and 2 bases for J; bases not matched to a gene: 10. This CDR3 has 16 residues. CDR3 sequence reads: CASSPYRDRNTDTQYF. In DNA, the CDR3 is TGCGCCAGCAGCCCCTACCGGGACAGAAACACAGATACGCAGTATTTT.

The table lists this clone with a count of one. The chain employs TRBV6-1 and TRBJ1-1; D remains unclear. The CDR3 totals 14 residues. The V gene lost 2 bases and the J gene lost 1 base, with 8 bases spanning the gap. The germline CDR1 and CDR2 sequences are MNHNS and SASEGT. CDR3 nucleotides: TGTGCCAGCAGTGAATCTCCAGGGAACACTGAAGCTTTCTTT. It encodes CASSESPGNTEAFF.

This clone was recorded a few times. The V call is TRBV19, the J call TRBJ1-2; D remains unclear. The CDR3 covers 14 residues. Trimming stripped 3 bases from V and 2 bases from J, with 10 bases between. Germline-derived CDR1 and CDR2 are LNHDA and SQIVND (reference sequence). The CDR3 region is CASSIGRVNYGYTF. The CDR3 DNA follows: TGTGCCAGTAGTATCGGTAGGGTGAACTATGGCTACACCTTC. Drawing the rest from reference TRBV19 and TRBJ1-2, the complete variable domain is DGGITQSPKYLFRKEGQNVTLSCEQNLNHDAMYWYRQDPGQGLRLIYYSQIVNDFQKGDIAEGYSVSREKKESFPLTVTSAQKNPTAFYLCASSIGRVNYGYTFGSGTRLTVV.

V gene TRBV5-6 combines with J gene TRBJ2-5; D possibly corresponds to TRBD2 (5 bases). The germline CDR1 and CDR2 sequences are SGHDT and YYEEEE. The V end was cut by 0 bases, the J end by 3 bases, with 9 bases between. This CDR3 has 14 residues. CDR3 amino acids: CASSLALGEETQYF. CDR3 DNA sequence: TGTGCCAGCAGCTTGGCCCTCGGGGAAGAGACCCAGTACTTC. Using reference TRBV5-6 and TRBJ2-5 for the parts outside the CDR3, the full variable domain is DAGVTQSPTHLIKTRGQQVTLRCSPKSGHDTVSWYQQALGQGPQFIFQYYEEEERQRGNFPDRFSGHQFPNYSSELNVNALLLGDSALYLCASSLALGEETQYFGPGTRLLVL.

The gene calls are TRBV19 and TRBJ1-2; D remains ambiguous. Germline V gene data show CDR1 as LNHDA and CDR2 as SQIVND (reference sequence). Trimming stripped 2 bases from V and 8 bases from J, with 12 bases between. The CDR3 is 13 amino acids. Here the CDR3 DNA reads TGTGCCAGTAGTATATTGAGGGATCGAGGCTACACCTTC. Amino acids: CASSILRDRGYTF. Looking up the rest from reference TRBV19 and TRBJ1-2 gives the full variable domain: DGGITQSPKYLFRKEGQNVTLSCEQNLNHDAMYWYRQDPGQGLRLIYYSQIVNDFQKGDIAEGYSVSREKKESFPLTVTSAQKNPTAFYLCASSILRDRGYTFGSGTRLTVV.

The V and J genes are TRBV30 and TRBJ1-5; 8 nucleotides line up with TRBD1. Germline V CDR1 and CDR2: GTSNPN, SVGIG (reference sequence). The CDR3 contains 15 residues. Losses at the gene ends were 1 base for V and 5 bases for J; bases not matched to a gene: 7. This CDR3 is CAWSGPLQGDQPQHF. In nucleotides, the CDR3 is TGTGCCTGGAGTGGTCCGTTACAGGGGGATCAGCCCCAGCATTTT. Drawing the rest from reference TRBV30 and TRBJ1-5, the complete variable domain is SQTIHQWPATLVQPVGSPLSLECTVEGTSNPNLYWYRQAAGRGLQLLFYSVGIGQISSEVPQNLSASRPQDRQFILSSKKLLLSDSGFYLCAWSGPLQGDQPQHFGDGTRLSIL.

For this clone: Other DNA sequences in this sample translate to the same CDR3. J is TRBJ1-2 and V is TRBV30, with 10 bases aligning to TRBD1. In germline, CDR1 is GTSNPN, CDR2 SVGIG (reference sequence). This CDR3 is built from 13 residues. V dropped 0 bases and J dropped 5; count of bases not matched to a gene: 0. The CDR3 is CAWSVGQGYGYTF. In nucleotides, the CDR3 is TGTGCCTGGAGTGTGGGACAGGGGTATGGCTACACCTTC.

This chain links TRBV29-1 with TRBJ2-5; 11 bases are shared with TRBD2. Per the germline V gene, CDR1 is SQVTM and CDR2 is ANQGSEA. With 4 bases clipped from V and 5 bases from J, the junction kept 9 bases outside the gene matches. The CDR3 spans 15 residues. CDR3 sequence: CSVGSSGGPGETQYF. The CDR3 DNA is TGCAGCGTTGGATCTAGCGGGGGGCCCGGGGAGACCCAGTACTTC.

The chain has TRBV19 and TRBJ2-2; D is tentatively TRBD1 or TRBD2 (7 bases each). This CDR3 region has 15 residues. Between the trimmed V and J ends, which lost 3 bases and 5 bases, there was a span of 13 bases. The germline V gene encodes CDR1 LNHDA and CDR2 SQIVND (reference sequence). CDR3 nucleotide sequence: TGTGCCAGTAGTATGACAGGGAGGGGGACCGGGGAGCTGTTTTTT. It translates to CASSMTGRGTGELFF.

This chain links TRBV7-2 with TRBJ2-1; 7 nucleotides align to TRBD1. J was trimmed by 3 bases and V by 5 bases; bases with no gene match: 7. Germline CDR1 SGHTA, CDR2 FQGNSA. The CDR3 consists of 15 residues. CDR3 protein: CASSPGQTNYNEQFF. The CDR3 DNA reads TGTGCCAGCAGCCCGGGACAGACGAACTACAATGAGCAGTTCTTC.

The chain combines TRBV29-1 with TRBJ1-5; D is unresolved. The germline V gene encodes CDR1 SQVTM and CDR2 ANQGSEA. The CDR3 is made up of 16 amino acids. Trimming pared 8 bases from V and 2 bases from J, leaving 22 bases between. CDR3 sequence reads: CSPPDSERFRNQPQHF. The CDR3 bases are TGCAGCCCCCCTGATTCGGAAAGGTTTCGCAATCAGCCCCAGCATTTT.

This clone has a single count. V is TRBV6-5 and J is TRBJ1-1, with D possibly matching TRBD1 (5 bases). V lost 0 bases and J 5 bases, leaving 16 bases between the germline ends. The CDR3 sequence is 16 residues long. Looked up from germline, CDR1 is MNHEY and CDR2 is SVGAGI. The CDR3 is CASSYSGLKGRTEAFF. The CDR3 DNA is TGTGCCAGCAGTTACTCGGGTTTAAAGGGGAGGACTGAAGCTTTCTTT.

This clone was observed a handful of times. V is TRBV30 and J is TRBJ1-6; no clear D. From germline, CDR1 is GTSNPN and CDR2 SVGIG (reference sequence). Trimming removed 5 bases at V and 10 bases at J, with 15 bases between. The CDR3 has 13 residues. The CDR3 sequence is CAWSSDWRSPLHF. DNA of the CDR3: TGTGCCTGGTCTTCCGATTGGAGGTCACCCCTCCACTTT. Complete variable domain (other parts from reference TRBV30 and TRBJ1-6): SQTIHQWPATLVQPVGSPLSLECTVEGTSNPNLYWYRQAAGRGLQLLFYSVGIGQISSEVPQNLSASRPQDRQFILSSKKLLLSDSGFYLCAWSSDWRSPLHFGNGTRLTVT.